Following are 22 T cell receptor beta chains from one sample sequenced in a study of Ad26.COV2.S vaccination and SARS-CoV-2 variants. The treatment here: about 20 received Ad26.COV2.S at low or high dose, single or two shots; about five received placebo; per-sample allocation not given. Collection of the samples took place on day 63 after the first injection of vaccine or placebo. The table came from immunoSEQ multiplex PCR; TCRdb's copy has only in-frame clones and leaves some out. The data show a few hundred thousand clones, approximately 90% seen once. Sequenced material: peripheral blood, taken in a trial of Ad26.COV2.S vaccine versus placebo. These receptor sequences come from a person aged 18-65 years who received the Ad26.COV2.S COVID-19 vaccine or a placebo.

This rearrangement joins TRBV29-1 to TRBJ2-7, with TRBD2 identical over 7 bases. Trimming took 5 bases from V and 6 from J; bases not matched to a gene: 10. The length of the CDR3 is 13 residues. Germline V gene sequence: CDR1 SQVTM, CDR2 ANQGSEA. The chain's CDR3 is CSVKGGNRREQYF. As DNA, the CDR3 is TGCAGCGTTAAGGGAGGGAATCGACGCGAGCAGTACTTC.

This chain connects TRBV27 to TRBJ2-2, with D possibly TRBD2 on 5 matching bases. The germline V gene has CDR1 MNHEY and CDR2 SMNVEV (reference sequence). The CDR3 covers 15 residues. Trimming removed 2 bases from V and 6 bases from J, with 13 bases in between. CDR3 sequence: CASSLRGLMAGELFF. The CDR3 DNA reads TGTGCCAGCAGTTTAAGAGGGTTGATGGCCGGGGAGCTGTTTTTT.

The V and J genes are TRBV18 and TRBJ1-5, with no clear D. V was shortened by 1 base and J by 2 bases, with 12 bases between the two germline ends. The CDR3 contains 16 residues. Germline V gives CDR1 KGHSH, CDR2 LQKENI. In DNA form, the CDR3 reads TGTGCCAGCTCACCACGTACGGTGGGAGGCAATCAGCCCCAGCATTTT. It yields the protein CASSPRTVGGNQPQHF.

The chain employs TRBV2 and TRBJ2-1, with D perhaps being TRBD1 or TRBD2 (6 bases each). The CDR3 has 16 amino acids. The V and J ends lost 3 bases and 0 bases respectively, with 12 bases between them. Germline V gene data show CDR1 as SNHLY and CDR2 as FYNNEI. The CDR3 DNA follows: TGTGCCAGCAGTGAGTGGGGGGCAAGCTCCTACAATGAGCAGTTCTTC. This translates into CASSEWGASSYNEQFF.

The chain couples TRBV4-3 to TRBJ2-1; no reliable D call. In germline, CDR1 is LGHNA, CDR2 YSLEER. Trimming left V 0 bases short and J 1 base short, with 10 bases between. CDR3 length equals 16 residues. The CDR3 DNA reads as TGCGCCAGCAGCCAAGATAGAGGAGTTTCCTACAATGAGCAGTTCTTC. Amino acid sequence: CASSQDRGVSYNEQFF.

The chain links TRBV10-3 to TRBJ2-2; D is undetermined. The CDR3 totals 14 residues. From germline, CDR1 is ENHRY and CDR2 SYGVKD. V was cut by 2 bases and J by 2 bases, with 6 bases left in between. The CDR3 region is CAISEPVNTGELFF. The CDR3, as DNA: TGTGCCATCAGTGAGCCGGTAAACACCGGGGAGCTGTTTTTT.

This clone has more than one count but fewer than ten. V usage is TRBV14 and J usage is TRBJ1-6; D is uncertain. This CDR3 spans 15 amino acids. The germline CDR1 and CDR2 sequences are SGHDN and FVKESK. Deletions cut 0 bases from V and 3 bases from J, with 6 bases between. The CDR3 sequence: CASSQDFGYNSPLHF. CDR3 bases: TGTGCCAGCAGCCAAGATTTTGGCTATAATTCACCCCTCCACTTT.

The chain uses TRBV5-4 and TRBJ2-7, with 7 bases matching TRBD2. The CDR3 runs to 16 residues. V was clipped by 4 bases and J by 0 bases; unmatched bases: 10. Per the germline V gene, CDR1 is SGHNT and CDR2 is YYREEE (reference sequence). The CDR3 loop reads CASSPEVLASSYEQYF. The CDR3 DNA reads TGTGCCAGCAGCCCGGAGGTACTAGCGTCCTCCTACGAGCAGTACTTC.

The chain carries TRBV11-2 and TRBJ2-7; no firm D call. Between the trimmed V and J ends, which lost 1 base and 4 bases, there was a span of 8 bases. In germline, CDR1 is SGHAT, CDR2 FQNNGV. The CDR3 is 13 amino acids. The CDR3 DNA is TGTGCCAGCAGCTTAGTAGGCAGATACGAGCAGTACTTC. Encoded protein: CASSLVGRYEQYF.

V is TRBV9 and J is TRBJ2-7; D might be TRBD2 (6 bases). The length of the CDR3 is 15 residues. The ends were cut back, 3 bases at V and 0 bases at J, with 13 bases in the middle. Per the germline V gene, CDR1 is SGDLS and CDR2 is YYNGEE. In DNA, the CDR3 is TGTGCCAGCAGCGACACGGGTAGCGGCTCCTACGAGCAGTACTTC. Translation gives CASSDTGSGSYEQYF.

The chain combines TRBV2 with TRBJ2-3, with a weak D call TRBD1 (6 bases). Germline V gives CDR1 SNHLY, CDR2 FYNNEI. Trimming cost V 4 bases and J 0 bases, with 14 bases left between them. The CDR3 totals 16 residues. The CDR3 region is CASSASGTTSTDTQYF. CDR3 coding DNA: TGTGCCAGCAGTGCATCCGGGACAACTAGCACAGATACGCAGTATTTT.

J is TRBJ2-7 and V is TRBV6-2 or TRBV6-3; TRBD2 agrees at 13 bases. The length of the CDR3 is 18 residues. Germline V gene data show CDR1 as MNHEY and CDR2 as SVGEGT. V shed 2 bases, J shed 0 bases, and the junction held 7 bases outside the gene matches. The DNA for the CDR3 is TGTGCCAGCAGTTACGGGGCGGGACTAGCGGGACTCTCCTACGAGCAGTACTTC. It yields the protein CASSYGAGLAGLSYEQYF.

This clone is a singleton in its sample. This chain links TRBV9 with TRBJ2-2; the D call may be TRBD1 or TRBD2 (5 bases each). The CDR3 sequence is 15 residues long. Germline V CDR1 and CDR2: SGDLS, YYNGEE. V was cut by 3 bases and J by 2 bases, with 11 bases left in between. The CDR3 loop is CASSAGTVNTGELFF. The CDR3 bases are TGTGCCAGCAGCGCCGGGACGGTTAACACCGGGGAGCTGTTTTTT.

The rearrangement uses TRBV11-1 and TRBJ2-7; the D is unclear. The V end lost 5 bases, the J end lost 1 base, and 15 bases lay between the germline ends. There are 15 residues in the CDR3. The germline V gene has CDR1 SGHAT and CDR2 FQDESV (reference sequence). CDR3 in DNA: TGTGCCAGCAGCCCATTGAGTCGTGGGTCCTACGAGCAGTACTTC. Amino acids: CASSPLSRGSYEQYF.

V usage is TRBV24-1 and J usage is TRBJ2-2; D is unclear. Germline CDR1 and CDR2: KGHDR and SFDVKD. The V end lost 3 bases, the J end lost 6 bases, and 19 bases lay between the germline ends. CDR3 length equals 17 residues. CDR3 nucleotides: TGTGCCACCAGTGATAGTAGGGCGCGGCAGTACGCCGGGGAGCTGTTTTTT. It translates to CATSDSRARQYAGELFF.

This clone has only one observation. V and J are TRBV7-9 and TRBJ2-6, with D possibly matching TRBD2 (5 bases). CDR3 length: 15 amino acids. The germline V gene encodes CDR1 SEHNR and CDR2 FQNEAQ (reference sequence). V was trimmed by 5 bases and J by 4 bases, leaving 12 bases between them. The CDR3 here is CASSRGSLGANVLTF. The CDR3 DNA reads TGTGCCAGCAGCCGAGGGTCGTTGGGGGCCAACGTCCTGACTTTC.

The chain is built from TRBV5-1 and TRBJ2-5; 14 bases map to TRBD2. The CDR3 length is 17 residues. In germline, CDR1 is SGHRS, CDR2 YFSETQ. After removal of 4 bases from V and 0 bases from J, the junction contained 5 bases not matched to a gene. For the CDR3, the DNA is TGCGCCAGCAGCCTGGGACTAGCGGGAGCCCACCAAGAGACCCAGTACTTC. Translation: CASSLGLAGAHQETQYF.

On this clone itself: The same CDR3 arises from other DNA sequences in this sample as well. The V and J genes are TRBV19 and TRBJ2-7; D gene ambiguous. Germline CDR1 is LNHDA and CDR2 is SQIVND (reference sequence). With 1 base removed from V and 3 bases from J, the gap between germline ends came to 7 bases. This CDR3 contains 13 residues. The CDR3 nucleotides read TGTGCCAGTAGTATAGGTACCGGCTACGAGCAGTACTTC. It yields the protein CASSIGTGYEQYF.

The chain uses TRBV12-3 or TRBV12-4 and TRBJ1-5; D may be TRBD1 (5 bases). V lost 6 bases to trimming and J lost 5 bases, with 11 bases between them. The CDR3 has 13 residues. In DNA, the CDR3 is TGTGCCAGCAGCCCCCGGGGGGATCAGCCCCAGCATTTT. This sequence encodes CASSPRGDQPQHF.

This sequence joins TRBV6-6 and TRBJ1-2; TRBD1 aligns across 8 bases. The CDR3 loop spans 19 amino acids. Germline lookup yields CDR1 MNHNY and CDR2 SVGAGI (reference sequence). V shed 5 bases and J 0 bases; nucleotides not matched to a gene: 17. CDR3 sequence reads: CASSPLTGAITTPNYGYTF. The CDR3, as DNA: TGTGCCAGCAGTCCATTGACAGGGGCGATCACGACCCCTAACTATGGCTACACCTTC.

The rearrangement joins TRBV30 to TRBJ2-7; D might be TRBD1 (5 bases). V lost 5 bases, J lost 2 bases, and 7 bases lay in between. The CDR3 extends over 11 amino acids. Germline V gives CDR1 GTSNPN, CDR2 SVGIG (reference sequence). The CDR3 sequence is CAWGAPYEQYF. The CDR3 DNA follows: TGTGCCTGGGGGGCCCCCTACGAGCAGTACTTC. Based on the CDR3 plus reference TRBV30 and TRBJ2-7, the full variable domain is SQTIHQWPATLVQPVGSPLSLECTVEGTSNPNLYWYRQAAGRGLQLLFYSVGIGQISSEVPQNLSASRPQDRQFILSSKKLLLSDSGFYLCAWGAPYEQYFGPGTRLTVT.

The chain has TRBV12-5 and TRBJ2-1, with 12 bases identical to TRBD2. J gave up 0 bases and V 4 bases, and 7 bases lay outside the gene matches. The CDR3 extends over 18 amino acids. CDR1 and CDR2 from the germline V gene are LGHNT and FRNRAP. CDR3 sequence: CASGSGLAGTSSYNEQFF. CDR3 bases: TGTGCTAGTGGTTCCGGACTAGCGGGGACCTCCTCCTACAATGAGCAGTTCTTC.